This TCR beta chain was sequenced for a study of T cells in Graves' hyperthyroidism and ophthalmopathy. Findings of the study overall: Most clonotypes expanded in the thyroid (above 0.001) were also present in blood.

Amplification targeted TCR beta CDR3 regions from RNA transcripts. HTBI primers were employed in a first-round RT-PCR of the TCR CDR3. TCRdb used MiXCR to reprocess the multiplex PCR reads, holding one entry per CDR3 protein. The sample records 490,000 or so distinct CDR3 sequences, 22% being singletons. As for this clonotype: No antigen is known for it.

This CDR3 has 14 residues. V was trimmed by 6 bases and J by 3 bases, leaving 9 bases between them. CDR1 is MNHNS, CDR2 SASEGT, per germline. This receptor was identified in a woman in her 70s with Graves' ophthalmopathy. The chain employs TRBV6-1 and TRBJ2-6; D gene unclear. The sample taken for sequencing was blood. The CDR3 reads CASRPLGGANVLTF. The CDR3 DNA is TGTGCCAGCAGGCCCCTGGGTGGGGCCAACGTCCTGACTTTC.